The clone carrying this TCR beta chain has more than one count but fewer than ten. These data come from a study of T-cell memory formation after mild COVID-19. The germline gives CDR1 LGHDT, CDR2 YNNKEL (reference sequence). Trimming removed 6 bases from V and 9 bases from J; junction bases left unmatched: 9. The length of the CDR3 is 14 residues. Via MiXCR, TCRdb re-called the 5' RACE reads, giving one row per CDR3 protein. The sample lists 550,000 to 700,000 distinct CDR3 sequences, roughly 17% occurring once. The TCR sequence derives from an adult woman who had mild COVID-19 (a few samples of this study predate the infection). Cell type and time point are not known. The V call is TRBV3-1, the J call TRBJ2-1; TRBD2 aligns across 9 bases. The specimen sequenced was PBMCs or a T cell subset sorted from them (not recorded which). The CDR3 here is CASSLASGITEQFF. CDR3 DNA sequence: TGTGCCAGCAGTCTTGCTAGCGGGATAACTGAGCAGTTCTTC.